This T cell receptor beta chain was documented in a study of blood T cell repertoires in COVID-19. Looking at the study overall: Italy, Spain and the United States were the sources of the convalescent and acute COVID-19 samples. T cells, B-cell-depleted T cells, or PBMCs provided the cDNA or gDNA that served as material.

Under the authors' procedure: Reference gene primer amplification in the assay estimated nucleated cell counts. The repertoire was sequenced with immunoSEQ multiplex PCR; TCRdb's copy has only in-frame clones and lacks some. V and J calls and clone size are given by that table; D and trimming were obtained from the DNA. The table includes about 100,000 clones, roughly 92% detected once. Per germline, CDR1 SGHAT and CDR2 FQNNGV. The J segment lost 4 bases and the V segment lost 4 bases, leaving 4 bases of the junction unmatched. The CDR3 length is 14 residues. The receptor was derived from a man in his 70s with acute or convalescent COVID-19. Sample: peripheral blood. The genes are TRBV11-2 and TRBJ1-1, with TRBD1 matching over 9 bases. The DNA of the CDR3 is TGTGCCAGCAGCTCACAGGGGGCTGGCACTGAAGCTTTCTTT. Protein: CASSSQGAGTEAFF.